The rows below give T cell receptor beta chains drawn from one sample of a study of blood T cell repertoires in COVID-19. Using immunoSEQ multiplex PCR, the repertoire was profiled, and TCRdb retains in-frame clones only, with some absent. Of 100,000 to 150,000 clones in the sample, approximately 81% were seen once. The sequenced material came from peripheral blood. These receptors came from a man in his 60s with acute or convalescent COVID-19. CDR3s include the opening cysteine and the closing phenylalanine or tryptophan. The order of the fields is J gene, D gene, clone size, V gene, CDR3 DNA, CDR3 protein. D genes are given only for firm matches. Rows give clone size only sometimes, using once, few, many, or a class for an expanded clone.

j_gene: TRBJ1-1; d_gene: .; abundance: .; v_gene: TRBV6-5; CDR3nt: TGTGCCCTTGAATGGGGGGTCGGGAACACTGAAGCTTTCTTT; CDR3aa: CALEWGVGNTEAFF
j_gene: TRBJ2-7; d_gene: TRBD2; abundance: .; v_gene: TRBV6-5; CDR3nt: TGTGCCAGCAGTTACATCAGCGGGAGCTACGAGCAGTACTTC; CDR3aa: CASSYISGSYEQYF
j_gene: TRBJ1-1; d_gene: .; abundance: .; v_gene: TRBV18; CDR3nt: TGTGCCAGCTCACCCGAGGGAAGGGAAAGAGCTGAAGCTTTCTTT; CDR3aa: CASSPEGRERAEAFF
j_gene: TRBJ1-2; d_gene: TRBD1; abundance: .; v_gene: TRBV7-3; CDR3nt: TGTGCCAGCAGCTTGACAGGGGGCTATGGCTACACCTTC; CDR3aa: CASSLTGGYGYTF
j_gene: TRBJ2-1; d_gene: TRBD1; abundance: .; v_gene: TRBV28; CDR3nt: TGTGCCAGCAGTTTAACCGGGACAGGGGGCAGCTACAATGAGCAGTTCTTC; CDR3aa: CASSLTGTGGSYNEQFF
j_gene: TRBJ1-3; d_gene: .; abundance: .; v_gene: TRBV11-2; CDR3nt: TGTGCCAGCAGCTTTTCACATAACTCTGGAAACACCATATATTTT; CDR3aa: CASSFSHNSGNTIYF
j_gene: TRBJ2-2; d_gene: TRBD1; abundance: .; v_gene: TRBV24-1; CDR3nt: TGTGCCACCAGTGATACAGGGGTGAACACCGGGGAGCTGTTTTTT; CDR3aa: CATSDTGVNTGELFF
j_gene: TRBJ1-4; d_gene: .; abundance: .; v_gene: TRBV9; CDR3nt: TGTGCCAGCAGCGTAGGCCAGGTAGATGAAAAACTGTTTTTT; CDR3aa: CASSVGQVDEKLFF
j_gene: TRBJ2-5; d_gene: TRBD1; abundance: once; v_gene: TRBV6-5; CDR3nt: TGTGCCAGCAGTAAGACAGGGGACTTGCAAGAGACCCAGTACTTC; CDR3aa: CASSKTGDLQETQYF
j_gene: TRBJ1-2; d_gene: TRBD1; abundance: .; v_gene: TRBV11-2; CDR3nt: TGTGCCAGCAGCCCCGGACAGGGATTTGGCTACACCTTC; CDR3aa: CASSPGQGFGYTF
j_gene: TRBJ1-5; d_gene: .; abundance: .; v_gene: TRBV7-8; CDR3nt: TGTGCCAGCAGCTTAGGTACTGGGGGCCATCAGCCCCAGCATTTT; CDR3aa: CASSLGTGGHQPQHF
j_gene: TRBJ1-2; d_gene: TRBD1; abundance: once; v_gene: TRBV5-1; CDR3nt: TGCGCCAGCAGCTTGGACAGGGGTTCCTATGGCTACACCTTC; CDR3aa: CASSLDRGSYGYTF
j_gene: TRBJ2-5; d_gene: TRBD1; abundance: .; v_gene: TRBV28; CDR3nt: TGTGCCAGCAGTTCAATGAAGGGGACAGGTCAAGAGACCCAGTACTTC; CDR3aa: CASSSMKGTGQETQYF
j_gene: TRBJ2-2; d_gene: TRBD2; abundance: .; v_gene: TRBV7-3; CDR3nt: TGTGCCAGCAGCCCCTTAGCGGGAGGGCCCGACACCGGGGAGTTGTTTTTT; CDR3aa: CASSPLAGGPDTGELFF
j_gene: TRBJ1-4; d_gene: TRBD1; abundance: .; v_gene: TRBV19; CDR3nt: TGTGCCAGTAGCCTACAGGGGGCAACTGAAAAACTGTTTTTT; CDR3aa: CASSLQGATEKLFF
j_gene: TRBJ1-5; d_gene: .; abundance: .; v_gene: TRBV9; CDR3nt: TGTGCCAGCAGTAGGGCGGGAAATCAGCCCCAGCATTTT; CDR3aa: CASSRAGNQPQHF
j_gene: TRBJ1-5; d_gene: .; abundance: .; v_gene: TRBV6-2/TRBV6-3; CDR3nt: TGTGCCAGCAGTTACGAGGGTGTCCACCAGCCCCAGCATTTT; CDR3aa: CASSYEGVHQPQHF
j_gene: TRBJ1-4; d_gene: TRBD1; abundance: .; v_gene: TRBV7-9; CDR3nt: TGTGCCAGCAGCTTAGGGGACAGCCTTAATGAAAAACTGTTTTTT; CDR3aa: CASSLGDSLNEKLFF
j_gene: TRBJ1-1; d_gene: .; abundance: .; v_gene: TRBV6-5; CDR3nt: TGTGCCAGCAGTTACGGGGGCACTAGGGACACTGAAGCTTTCTTT; CDR3aa: CASSYGGTRDTEAFF
j_gene: TRBJ1-2; d_gene: .; abundance: .; v_gene: TRBV27; CDR3nt: TGTGCCAGCAGCACCTCCCGGTCGCCGAACTATGGCTACACCTTC; CDR3aa: CASSTSRSPNYGYTF
j_gene: TRBJ1-1; d_gene: .; abundance: .; v_gene: TRBV29-1; CDR3nt: TGCAGCCACCCCCAGGGGACTATGAACACTGAAGCTTTCTTT; CDR3aa: CSHPQGTMNTEAFF
j_gene: TRBJ1-3; d_gene: .; abundance: few; v_gene: TRBV5-1; CDR3nt: TGCGCCAGCAGCGTCCCGGAGGCTGGAAACACCATATATTTT; CDR3aa: CASSVPEAGNTIYF
j_gene: TRBJ2-1; d_gene: TRBD2; abundance: once; v_gene: TRBV6-5; CDR3nt: TGTGCCAGCAGTTATTCATCGAGCGGGAGGCTCAATGAGCAGTTCTTC; CDR3aa: CASSYSSSGRLNEQFF
j_gene: TRBJ2-1; d_gene: TRBD2; abundance: .; v_gene: TRBV11-3; CDR3nt: TGTGCCAGCAGCCAGGGGACTAGCGCACCGGATGAGCAGTTCTTC; CDR3aa: CASSQGTSAPDEQFF
j_gene: TRBJ2-2; d_gene: .; abundance: .; v_gene: TRBV6-6; CDR3nt: TGTGCCAGCAGCCCTGGACAGTCCGGGGAGCTGTTTTTT; CDR3aa: CASSPGQSGELFF
j_gene: TRBJ1-1; d_gene: .; abundance: .; v_gene: TRBV30; CDR3nt: TGTGCCTGGAGTATCGGGCCAGGGGACACTGAAGCTTTCTTT; CDR3aa: CAWSIGPGDTEAFF
j_gene: TRBJ2-1; d_gene: TRBD1; abundance: .; v_gene: TRBV29-1; CDR3nt: TGCAGCGTCGCCGGGACAGGACCTTACAATGAGCAGTTCTTC; CDR3aa: CSVAGTGPYNEQFF